The clone carrying this T cell receptor beta chain came up a few times. Its antigen is unidentified. The data stem from a study of T cell responses to AZD1222 COVID-19 vaccine. Study results and limitations: Spike-specific TCRs gained breadth and depth after people received two AZD1222 doses. Only after the peak T cell response were repertoires sampled. Possibly, clonal diversity was underestimated; donors were largely white British and included more females.

TCRdb's copy holds only in-frame clones and misses some; the assay was immunoSEQ multiplex PCR. The sample includes around 140,000 clones, 75% to 95% of them seen just once. Germline CDR1 is SNHLY and CDR2 is FYNNEI. The CDR3 has 12 residues. V gave up 2 bases and J gave up 3 bases, with 2 bases separating them. Second-dose intervals of approximately 4 or approximately 12 weeks were pooled. Specimen: peripheral blood, collected 28 days after the second AZD1222 dose. This chain joins TRBV2 and TRBJ1-5; D is undetermined. The sequence derives from an adult who received the AZD1222 COVID-19 vaccine. The CDR3: CASSEPNQPQHF. In DNA form, the CDR3 reads TGTGCCAGCAGTGAACCCAATCAGCCCCAGCATTTT. Full variable domain (outside the CDR3, taken from reference TRBV2 and TRBJ1-5): EPEVTQTPSHQVTQMGQEVILRCVPISNHLYFYWYRQILGQKVEFLVSFYNNEISEKSEIFDDQFSVERPDGSNFTLKIRSTKLEDSAMYFCASSEPNQPQHFGDGTRLSIL.